These T cell receptor beta chains were read from a single sample in a study of shared clonotypes between healthy human individuals. Sequenced by immunoSEQ multiplex PCR; TCRdb stores in-frame clones only, minus some. The sample lists just under 95,000 clones, 60% to 70% occurring once. Input material: memory CD8+ T cells sorted from blood. These receptors were collected from a man aged 30 to 39 in good health. Each CDR3 is given with its conserved first and last residue. The D gene is left open where the match is weak. Part of the rows lack a size; the others show once, few, many or a class for expanded clones.

abundance | j_gene | v_gene | d_gene | CDR3aa | CDR3nt
- | TRBJ1-5 | TRBV28 | - | CASSPRGVRNQPQHF | TGTGCCAGCAGTCCTCGGGGCGTTCGCAATCAGCCCCAGCATTTT
once | TRBJ2-1 | TRBV29-1 | - | CSVDRGIPYEQFF | TGCAGCGTTGATCGGGGGATTCCTTATGAGCAGTTCTTC
- | TRBJ2-2 | TRBV5-1 | - | CASSLGGTATGELFF | TGCGCCAGCAGCTTGGGAGGGACGGCGACCGGGGAGCTGTTTTTT
- | TRBJ1-2 | TRBV10-1 | - | CARSNLPIGYTF | TGCGCCAGGTCGAACCTACCTATCGGCTACACCTTC
- | TRBJ2-3 | TRBV5-6 | - | CASSPFGGRTDTQYF | TGTGCCAGCAGTCCTTTTGGGGGGCGGACAGATACGCAGTATTTT
- | TRBJ2-5 | TRBV6-5 | - | CASSPTGQETQYF | TGTGCCAGCAGCCCCACGGGGCAGGAGACCCAGTACTTC
- | TRBJ1-1 | TRBV18 | TRBD1 | CASSPPTRTGEAFF | TGTGCCAGCTCACCACCTACCCGGACAGGGGAAGCTTTCTTT
few | TRBJ1-2 | TRBV28 | - | CASSLPKLGGGIYGYTF | TGTGCCAGCAGTTTACCCAAACTCGGGGGGGGAATATATGGCTACACCTTC
- | TRBJ2-1 | TRBV27 | - | CASKLWGRTPSSYNEQFF | TGTGCCAGCAAACTATGGGGGCGGACCCCTAGCTCCTACAATGAGCAGTTCTTC
- | TRBJ2-1 | TRBV2 | - | CASRSNEQFF | TGTGCCAGCAGATCCAATGAGCAGTTCTTC
- | TRBJ2-2 | TRBV9 | - | CASSVRVSDTGELFF | TGTGCCAGCAGCGTACGCGTTTCGGACACCGGGGAGCTGTTTTTT
- | TRBJ2-1 | TRBV5-1 | - | CASSMTAPYNEQFF | TGCGCCAGCAGCATGACAGCCCCCTACAATGAGCAGTTCTTC
- | TRBJ2-2 | TRBV11-3 | - | CASRPTKRDFNTGELFF | TGTGCCAGCAGACCCACTAAACGGGACTTCAACACCGGGGAGCTGTTTTTT
- | TRBJ2-1 | TRBV7-7 | TRBD2 | CASSLLATGGGSYNEQFF | TGTGCCAGCAGCTTATTGGCGACGGGAGGGGGCTCCTACAATGAGCAGTTCTTC
- | TRBJ2-6 | TRBV13 | - | CASSFSPANVLTF | TGTGCCAGCAGCTTTTCCCCCGCCAACGTCCTGACTTTC
- | TRBJ2-7 | TRBV6-6 | TRBD1 | CAGSKTGTTYEQYF | TGTGCCGGCTCGAAGACAGGGACCACCTACGAGCAGTACTTC
- | TRBJ2-1 | TRBV5-6 | - | CASSLVSEPISYNEQFF | TGTGCCAGCAGCTTGGTTTCTGAGCCCATCTCCTACAATGAGCAGTTCTTC
- | TRBJ1-2 | TRBV4-3 | - | CASSQETAYGYTF | TGCGCCAGCAGCCAAGAGACAGCCTATGGCTACACCTTC
once | TRBJ2-7 | TRBV28 | TRBD2 | CASSPGTMQYF | TGTGCCAGCAGTCCCGGGACTATGCAGTACTTC
once | TRBJ1-2 | TRBV5-4 | - | CASSLNFGKSYGYTF | TGTGCCAGCAGCTTGAATTTTGGGAAGAGCTATGGCTACACCTTC
once | TRBJ1-5 | TRBV28 | - | CASWTGNQPQHF | TGTGCCAGCTGGACAGGCAATCAGCCCCAGCATTTT
- | TRBJ2-1 | TRBV7-3 | TRBD2 | CASSLASGRGYEQFF | TGTGCCAGCAGCTTAGCTAGCGGGAGAGGATATGAGCAGTTCTTC
- | TRBJ2-7 | TRBV4-3 | - | CASSQITGPAYEQYF | TGCGCCAGCAGCCAAATCACAGGGCCTGCCTACGAGCAGTACTTC
- | TRBJ2-7 | TRBV5-1 | - | CASSLKGHSYEQYF | TGCGCCAGCAGCCTTAAAGGACACTCCTACGAGCAGTACTTC
- | TRBJ1-1 | TRBV7-9 | TRBD1 | CASSFDRTGITEAFF | TGTGCCAGCAGCTTCGACCGGACAGGGATCACTGAAGCTTTCTTT
- | TRBJ1-1 | TRBV29-1 | - | CSVDKNTEAFF | TGCAGCGTCGACAAGAACACTGAAGCTTTCTTT